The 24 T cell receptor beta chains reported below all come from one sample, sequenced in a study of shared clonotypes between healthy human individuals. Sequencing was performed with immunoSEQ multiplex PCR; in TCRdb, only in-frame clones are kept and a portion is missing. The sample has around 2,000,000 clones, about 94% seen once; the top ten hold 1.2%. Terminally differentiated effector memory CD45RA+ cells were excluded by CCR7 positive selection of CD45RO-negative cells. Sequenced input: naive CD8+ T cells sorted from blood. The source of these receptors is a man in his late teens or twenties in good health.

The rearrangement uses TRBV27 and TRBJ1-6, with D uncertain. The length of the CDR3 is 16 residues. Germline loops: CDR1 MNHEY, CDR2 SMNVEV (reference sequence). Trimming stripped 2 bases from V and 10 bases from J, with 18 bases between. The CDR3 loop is CASSLKRAINGSPLHF. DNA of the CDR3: TGTGCCAGCAGTTTAAAACGGGCCATCAACGGATCACCCCTCCACTTT.

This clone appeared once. CDR3: CASSLRGTGEQYF. The CDR3 DNA sequence: TGTGCCAGCAGCTTAAGGGGGACAGGGGAGCAGTACTTC. The genes are TRBV13 and TRBJ2-7, with 9 nucleotides matching TRBD1. CDR3 length: 13 residues. The junction had 3 bases not matched to a gene; V was cut back by 2 bases and J by 7 bases. Germline CDR1 and CDR2: PRHDT and FYEKMQ (reference sequence).

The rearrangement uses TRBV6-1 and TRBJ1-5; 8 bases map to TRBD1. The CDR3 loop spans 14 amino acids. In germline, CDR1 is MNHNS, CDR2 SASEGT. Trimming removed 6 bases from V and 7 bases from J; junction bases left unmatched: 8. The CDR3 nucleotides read TGTGCCAGCAGCCCGACAGGGGTTGGCCAGCCCCAGCATTTT. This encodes CASSPTGVGQPQHF.

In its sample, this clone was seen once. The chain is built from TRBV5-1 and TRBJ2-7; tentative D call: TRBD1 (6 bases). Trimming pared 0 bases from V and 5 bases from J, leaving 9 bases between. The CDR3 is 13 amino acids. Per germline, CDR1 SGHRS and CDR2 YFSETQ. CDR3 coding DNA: TGCGCCAGCAGCTTGGTGGACAGTCACGAGCAGTACTTC. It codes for CASSLVDSHEQYF.

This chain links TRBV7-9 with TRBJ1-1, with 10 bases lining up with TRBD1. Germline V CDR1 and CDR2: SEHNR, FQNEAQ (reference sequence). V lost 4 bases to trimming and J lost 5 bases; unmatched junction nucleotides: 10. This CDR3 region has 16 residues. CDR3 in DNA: TGTGCCAGCAGCTCATCGACAGGGGGCGCGTGGACTGAAGCTTTCTTT. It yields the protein CASSSSTGGAWTEAFF.

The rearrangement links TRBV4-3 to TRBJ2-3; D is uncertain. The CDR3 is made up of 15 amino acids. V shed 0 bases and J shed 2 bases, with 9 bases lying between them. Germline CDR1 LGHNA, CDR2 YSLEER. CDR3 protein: CASSQERDITDTQYF. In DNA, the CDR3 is TGCGCCAGCAGCCAAGAAAGAGACATCACAGATACGCAGTATTTT.

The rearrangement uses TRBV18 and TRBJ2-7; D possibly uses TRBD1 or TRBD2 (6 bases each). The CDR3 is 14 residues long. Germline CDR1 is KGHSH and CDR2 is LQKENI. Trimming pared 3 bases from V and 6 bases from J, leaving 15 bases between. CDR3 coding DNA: TGTGCCAGCTCACCGCCACCGGGGGCTGGCGAGCAGTACTTC. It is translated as CASSPPPGAGEQYF.

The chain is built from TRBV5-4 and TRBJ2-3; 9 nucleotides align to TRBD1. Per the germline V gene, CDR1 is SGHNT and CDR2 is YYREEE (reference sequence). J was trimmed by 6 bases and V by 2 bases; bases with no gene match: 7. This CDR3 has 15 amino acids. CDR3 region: CASSFWTGVTDTQYF. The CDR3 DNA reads TGTGCCAGCAGCTTCTGGACAGGGGTAACGGATACGCAGTATTTT.

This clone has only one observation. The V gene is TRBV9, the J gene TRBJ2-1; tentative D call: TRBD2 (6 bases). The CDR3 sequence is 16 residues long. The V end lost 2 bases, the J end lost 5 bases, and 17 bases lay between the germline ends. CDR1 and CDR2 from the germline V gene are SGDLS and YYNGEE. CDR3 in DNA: TGTGCCAGCAGCGTCGCCCCCAGCGGACTACACAATGAGCAGTTCTTC. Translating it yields CASSVAPSGLHNEQFF. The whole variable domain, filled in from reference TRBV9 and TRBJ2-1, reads DSGVTQTPKHLITATGQRVTLRCSPRSGDLSVYWYQQSLDQGLQFLIQYYNGEERAKGNILERFSAQQFPDLHSELNLSSLELGDSALYFCASSVAPSGLHNEQFFGPGTRLTVL.

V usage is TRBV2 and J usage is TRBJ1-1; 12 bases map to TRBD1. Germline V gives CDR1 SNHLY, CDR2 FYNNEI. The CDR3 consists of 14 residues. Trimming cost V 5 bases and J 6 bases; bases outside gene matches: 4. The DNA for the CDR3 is TGTGCCAGCAGTCCGGGACAGGGGGCGTCTGAAGCTTTCTTT. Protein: CASSPGQGASEAFF. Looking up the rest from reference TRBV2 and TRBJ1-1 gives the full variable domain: EPEVTQTPSHQVTQMGQEVILRCVPISNHLYFYWYRQILGQKVEFLVSFYNNEISEKSEIFDDQFSVERPDGSNFTLKIRSTKLEDSAMYFCASSPGQGASEAFFGQGTRLTVV.

Here the CDR3 DNA reads TGTGCCAGCAGCTTGGACAGGGGAGAGGGCTACACCTTC. Translation gives CASSLDRGEGYTF. The genes are TRBV13 and TRBJ1-2, with TRBD1 identical over 9 bases. Germline V gene sequence: CDR1 PRHDT, CDR2 FYEKMQ (reference sequence). J lost 8 bases, V lost 3 bases, and 4 bases had no gene match. The CDR3 extends over 13 amino acids. The full variable domain, completed using reference TRBV13 and TRBJ1-2, is AAGVIQSPRHLIKEKRETATLKCYPIPRHDTVYWYQQGPGQDPQFLISFYEKMQSDKGSIPDRFSAQQFSDYHSELNMSSLELGDSALYFCASSLDRGEGYTFGSGTRLTVV.

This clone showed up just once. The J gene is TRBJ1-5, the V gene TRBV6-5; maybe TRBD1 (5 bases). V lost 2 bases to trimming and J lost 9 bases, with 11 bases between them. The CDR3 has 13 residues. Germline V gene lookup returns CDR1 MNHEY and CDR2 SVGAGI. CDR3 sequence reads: CASSYGTTAPQHF. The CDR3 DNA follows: TGTGCCAGCAGTTACGGGACGACAGCGCCCCAGCATTTT.

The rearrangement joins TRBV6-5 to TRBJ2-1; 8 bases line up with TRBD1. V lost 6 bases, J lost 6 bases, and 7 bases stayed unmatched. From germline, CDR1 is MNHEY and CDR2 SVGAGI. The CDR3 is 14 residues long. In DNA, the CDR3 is TGTGCCAGCAGGATAGACAGGGGCAGCAATGAGCAGTTCTTC. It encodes CASRIDRGSNEQFF.

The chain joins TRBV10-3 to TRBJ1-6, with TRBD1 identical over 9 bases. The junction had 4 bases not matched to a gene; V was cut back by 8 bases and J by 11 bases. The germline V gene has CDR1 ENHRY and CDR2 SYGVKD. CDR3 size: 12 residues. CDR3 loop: CAIGDRDTPLHF. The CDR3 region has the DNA TGTGCCATCGGGGACAGGGACACACCCCTCCACTTT.

The DNA of the CDR3 is TGTGCCAGCAGCTTAGGGGGCGGGGGCTTCTACGAGCAGTACTTC. Translation: CASSLGGGGFYEQYF. The chain combines TRBV11-2 with TRBJ2-7; TRBD2 is a possible D gene (7 bases). V was shortened by 1 base and J by 3 bases, with 13 bases between the two germline ends. Per the germline V gene, CDR1 is SGHAT and CDR2 is FQNNGV. This CDR3 comprises 15 residues.

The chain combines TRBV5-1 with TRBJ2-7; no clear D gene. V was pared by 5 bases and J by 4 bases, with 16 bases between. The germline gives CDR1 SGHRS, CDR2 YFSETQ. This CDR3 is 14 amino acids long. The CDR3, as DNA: TGCGCCAGCAGTGGAAGCTCCTCTTTGTACGAGCAGTACTTC. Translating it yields CASSGSSSLYEQYF.

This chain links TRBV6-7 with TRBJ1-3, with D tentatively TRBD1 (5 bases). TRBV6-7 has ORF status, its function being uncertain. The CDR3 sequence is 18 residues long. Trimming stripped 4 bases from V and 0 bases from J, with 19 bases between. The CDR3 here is CASSWPIQEGSSGNTIYF. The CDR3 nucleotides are TGTGCCAGCAGTTGGCCGATTCAGGAGGGGAGCTCTGGAAACACCATATATTTT.

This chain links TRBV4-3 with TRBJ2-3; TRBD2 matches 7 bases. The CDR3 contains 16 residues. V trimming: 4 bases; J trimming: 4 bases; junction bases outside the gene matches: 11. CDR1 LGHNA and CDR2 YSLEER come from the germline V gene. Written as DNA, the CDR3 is TGCGCCAGCAGCCCAGTAGGTGGGAGGGGACCAGATACGCAGTATTTT. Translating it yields CASSPVGGRGPDTQYF.

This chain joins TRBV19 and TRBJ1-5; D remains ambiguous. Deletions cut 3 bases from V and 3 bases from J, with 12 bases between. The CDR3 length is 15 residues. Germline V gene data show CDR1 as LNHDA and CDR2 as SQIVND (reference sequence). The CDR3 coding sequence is TGTGCCAGTAGTATCTTTCAGGAGGTCAATCAGCCCCAGCATTTT. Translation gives CASSIFQEVNQPQHF.

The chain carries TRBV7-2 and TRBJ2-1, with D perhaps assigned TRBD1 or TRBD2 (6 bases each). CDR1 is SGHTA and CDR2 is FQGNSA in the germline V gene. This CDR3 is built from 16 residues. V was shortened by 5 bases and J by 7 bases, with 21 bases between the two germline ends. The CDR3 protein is CASSPIGWLGGNEQFF. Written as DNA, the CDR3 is TGTGCCAGCAGCCCCATTGGATGGCTAGGGGGGAATGAGCAGTTCTTC. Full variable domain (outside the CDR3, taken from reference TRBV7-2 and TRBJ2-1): GAGVSQSPSNKVTEKGKDVELRCDPISGHTALYWYRQSLGQGLEFLIYFQGNSAPDKSGLPSDRFSAERTGGSVSTLTIQRTQQEDSAVYLCASSPIGWLGGNEQFFGPGTRLTVL.

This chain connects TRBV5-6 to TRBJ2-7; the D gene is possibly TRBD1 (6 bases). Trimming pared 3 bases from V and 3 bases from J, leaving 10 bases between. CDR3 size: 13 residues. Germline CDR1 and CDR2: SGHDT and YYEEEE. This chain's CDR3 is CASSYGDNYEQYF. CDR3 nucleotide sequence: TGTGCCAGCAGCTACGGGGACAACTACGAGCAGTACTTC.

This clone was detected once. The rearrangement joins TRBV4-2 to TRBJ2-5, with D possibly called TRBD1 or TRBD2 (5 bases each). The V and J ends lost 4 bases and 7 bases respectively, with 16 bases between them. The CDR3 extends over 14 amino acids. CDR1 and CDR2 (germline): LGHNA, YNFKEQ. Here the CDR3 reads CASSLRDPDGTQYF. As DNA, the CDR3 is TGTGCCAGCAGCCTACGGGACCCCGACGGGACCCAGTACTTC.

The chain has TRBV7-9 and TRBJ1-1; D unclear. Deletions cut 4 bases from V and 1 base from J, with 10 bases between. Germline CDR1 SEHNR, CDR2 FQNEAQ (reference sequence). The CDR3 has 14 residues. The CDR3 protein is CASSSFLKNTEAFF. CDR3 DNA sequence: TGTGCCAGCAGCTCGTTCCTCAAGAACACTGAAGCTTTCTTT.

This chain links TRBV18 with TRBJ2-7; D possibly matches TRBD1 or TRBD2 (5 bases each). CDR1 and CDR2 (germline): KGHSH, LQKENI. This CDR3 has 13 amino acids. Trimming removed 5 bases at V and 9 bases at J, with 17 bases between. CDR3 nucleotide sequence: TGTGCCAGCTCAGAGACCGGGACCTCGGGGCAGTACTTC. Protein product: CASSETGTSGQYF.